In this sample, the clone carrying this T cell receptor beta chain turned up many times. Antigen specificity is unknown. These data belong to a study of blood T cells in healthy people across ages. Study results and limitations: With unsorted PBMCs, a conclusive comparison of naive versus antigen-experienced cells was not possible. Naive T cell percentage and TCR beta diversity correlated strongly. Among long-lived donors, naive CD4+ cells were more numerous and diversity higher than in aged donors.

Alongside a J-beta primer mix, a sample-barcoded 5' primer served in a second PCR lasting about 7 to 12 cycles. A single record per CDR3 protein comes from TCRdb applying MiXCR to the 5' RACE reads. Of roughly 1.7 million distinct CDR3 sequences listed, around 36% are singletons. CDR1 and CDR2 from the germline V gene are SGHTA and FQGNSA. The V and J ends lost 5 bases and 4 bases, in that order; junction bases with no gene match: 8. The CDR3 sequence is 15 residues long. The V and J genes are TRBV7-2 and TRBJ2-7, with 10 bases lining up with TRBD2. This TCR came from a woman in her twenties or thirties in good health. The sequenced material came from blood. This CDR3 reads CASSRGLAEYYEQYF. In DNA form, the CDR3 reads TGTGCCAGCAGCCGAGGACTAGCGGAGTATTACGAGCAGTACTTC.